The clone carrying this T cell receptor beta chain was observed a few times. TCRdb reprocessed the 5' RACE reads with MiXCR, giving one entry per CDR3 protein. This sample yields over 45,000 distinct CDR3 sequences, of which around 16% are seen a single time; over 3.5% belongs to the top ten. The V gene's germline CDR1 is PRHDT and CDR2 FYEKMQ (reference sequence). V lost 3 bases and J lost 6, with 9 bases in between. The CDR3 spans 13 residues. The sample originates from a study of early T cells in non-severe SARS-CoV-2 infection. The receptor was derived from an adult who was a healthcare worker with PCR-confirmed SARS-CoV-2 infection or an uninfected control (not recorded which). The sequencing used whole blood, collected at baseline. The chain links TRBV13 to TRBJ2-1, with D unclear. CDR3: CASSFDTRNEQFF. The CDR3 bases are TGTGCCAGCAGCTTCGACACTCGCAATGAGCAGTTCTTC.